Listed below are T cell receptor beta chains from one sample, sequenced in a study of blood T cells in healthy people across ages. TCRdb itself ran the 5' RACE reads through MiXCR, one entry per CDR3 protein. The table records 790,000 or so distinct CDR3 sequences, roughly 56% of them present only once. The material sequenced was blood. Receptors originate from a man in his forties or fifties in good health. CDR3s include the opening cysteine and the closing phenylalanine or tryptophan. Each record gives: J gene, V gene, CDR3 protein.

J gene: TRBJ2-7
V gene: TRBV11-3
CDR3 protein: CASSPLAGVREQYF

J gene: TRBJ1-1
V gene: TRBV11-3
CDR3 protein: CASSGGTAYTEAFF

J gene: TRBJ2-5
V gene: TRBV15
CDR3 protein: CATSLEETQYF

J gene: TRBJ2-4
V gene: TRBV27
CDR3 protein: CAGSLRLGNIQYF

J gene: TRBJ2-6
V gene: TRBV7-9
CDR3 protein: CASSFSPGAGGANVLTF

J gene: TRBJ2-7
V gene: TRBV5-1
CDR3 protein: CASSSQGPSYEQYF

J gene: TRBJ2-5
V gene: TRBV5-1
CDR3 protein: CASSLGVDRGNEQYF

J gene: TRBJ2-7
V gene: TRBV24-1
CDR3 protein: CATSDPTQGVHNEQYF

J gene: TRBJ1-6
V gene: TRBV12-3/TRBV12-4
CDR3 protein: CASGGQGGTNSPLHF

J gene: TRBJ2-2
V gene: TRBV11-3
CDR3 protein: CTSSTDSATGELFF

J gene: TRBJ1-2
V gene: TRBV4-2
CDR3 protein: CASSQDLRETYGYTF

J gene: TRBJ1-4
V gene: TRBV19
CDR3 protein: CASSFPAWGVTNEKLFF

J gene: TRBJ2-1
V gene: TRBV28
CDR3 protein: CASSLVGTYNEQFF

J gene: NA
V gene: TRBV9
CDR3 protein: CASSKRGGQDETQYF

J gene: TRBJ2-3
V gene: TRBV7-3
CDR3 protein: CASSRGGPSTDTQYF

J gene: TRBJ2-3
V gene: TRBV10-3
CDR3 protein: CAINGGSTDTQYF

J gene: TRBJ2-3
V gene: TRBV3-1
CDR3 protein: CASSQDASLTDTQYF

J gene: TRBJ1-5
V gene: TRBV25-1
CDR3 protein: CASSWGANQPQHF

J gene: TRBJ1-2
V gene: TRBV7-9
CDR3 protein: CASTAREGYTF